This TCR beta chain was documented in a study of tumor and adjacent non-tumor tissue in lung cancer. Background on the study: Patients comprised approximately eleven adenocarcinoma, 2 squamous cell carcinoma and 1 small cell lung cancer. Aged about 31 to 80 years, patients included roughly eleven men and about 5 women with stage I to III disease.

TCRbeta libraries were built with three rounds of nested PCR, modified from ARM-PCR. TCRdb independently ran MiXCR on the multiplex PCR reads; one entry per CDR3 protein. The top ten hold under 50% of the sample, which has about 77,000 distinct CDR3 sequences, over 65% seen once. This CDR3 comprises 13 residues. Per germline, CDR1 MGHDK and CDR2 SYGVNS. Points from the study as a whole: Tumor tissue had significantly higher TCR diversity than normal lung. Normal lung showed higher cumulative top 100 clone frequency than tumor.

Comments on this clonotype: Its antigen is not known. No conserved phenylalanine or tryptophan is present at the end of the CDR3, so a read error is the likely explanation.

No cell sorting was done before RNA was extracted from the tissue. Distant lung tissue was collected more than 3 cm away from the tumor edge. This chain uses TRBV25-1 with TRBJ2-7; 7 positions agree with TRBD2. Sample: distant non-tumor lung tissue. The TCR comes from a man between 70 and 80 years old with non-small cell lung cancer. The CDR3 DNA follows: TGTGACAGCAGTGAACCAGGGAGGGATGAGCAGTACTAC. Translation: CDSSEPGRDEQYY.